A single sample is the source of the 32 T cell receptor beta chains below, sequenced in a study of blood T cell repertoires in COVID-19. Profiling relied on immunoSEQ multiplex PCR, and the TCRdb table lists in-frame clones only, not all of them. Found here are about 22,000 clones, approximately 88% of them singletons; the top ten hold around 23%. Input material: peripheral blood. These receptors were taken from a man aged 80 or over with active or convalescent COVID-19.

This chain links TRBV19 with TRBJ2-1; TRBD2 aligns across 7 bases. The CDR3 contains 16 residues. Trimming at V came to 7 bases and at J to 0 bases, leaving 9 bases not matched to a gene. From germline, CDR1 is LNHDA and CDR2 SQIVND (reference sequence). The CDR3 DNA sequence: TGTGCCAGTACGAGCACAGCGGGAAGCTCCTACAATGAGCAGTTCTTC. Translating gives CASTSTAGSSYNEQFF.

The table lists this clone with a few counts. The chain couples TRBV5-1 to TRBJ2-3; a weak D match, TRBD2 (5 bases). This CDR3 has 16 amino acids. CDR1 is SGHRS and CDR2 is YFSETQ in the germline V gene. V was shortened by 4 bases and J by 0 bases, with 15 bases between the two germline ends. CDR3 DNA sequence: TGCGCCAGCAGCCGACGGGGAGCGGACAGCACAGATACGCAGTATTTT. Protein: CASSRRGADSTDTQYF.

The chain links TRBV28 to TRBJ2-7, with 8 bases fitting TRBD1. Germline V lookup: CDR1 MDHEN, CDR2 SYDVKM. The V gene end was trimmed by 6 bases and the J gene end by 4 bases; junction bases not matched to a gene: 8. The CDR3 length is 14 residues. In DNA, the CDR3 is TGTGCCAGCAGGTCGACAGGGGTCGTTTACGAGCAGTACTTC. This translates into CASRSTGVVYEQYF. Supplemented by reference TRBV28 and TRBJ2-7, the full variable domain reads DVKVTQSSRYLVKRTGEKVFLECVQDMDHENMFWYRQDPGLGLRLIYFSYDVKMKEKGDIPEGYSVSREKKERFSLILESASTNQTSMYLCASRSTGVVYEQYFGPGTRLTVT.

The chain recombines TRBV5-8 with TRBJ1-4; D gene ambiguous. V was clipped by 0 bases and J by 8 bases, with 11 bases between them. Per germline, CDR1 SGHTS and CDR2 YDEGEE. CDR3 length: 14 amino acids. CDR3 residues: CASSLGLPGEKLFF. CDR3 bases: TGTGCCAGCAGCTTGGGTTTGCCCGGGGAAAAACTGTTTTTT.

The chain employs TRBV2 and TRBJ1-1; the D gene is possibly TRBD1 (5 bases). The CDR3 loop spans 13 amino acids. V gave up 6 bases and J gave up 5 bases, with 13 bases separating them. The germline V gene has CDR1 SNHLY and CDR2 FYNNEI. The DNA of the CDR3 is TGTGCCAGCAGACGCACAACAGGAACTGAAGCTTTCTTT. This encodes CASRRTTGTEAFF.

This rearrangement joins TRBV21-1 to TRBJ2-6; the D call of TRBD1 is as the table states it, not checked on the DNA. TRBV21-1 is recorded as a pseudogene. The CDR3 is 19 residues long. CDR3 loop: CASSKNARVVHSGANVLTF. DNA of the CDR3: TGTGCCAGCAGCAAAAACGCCAGGGTCGTTCACTCTGGGGCCAACGTCCTGACTTTC.

This chain uses TRBV5-1 with TRBJ1-3, with unresolved D. This CDR3 comprises 15 residues. V lost 0 bases to trimming and J lost 0 bases, with 7 bases between them. CDR1 SGHRS and CDR2 YFSETQ come from the germline V gene. The CDR3 is CASSLVTGSGNTIYF. In DNA, the CDR3 is TGCGCCAGCAGCTTGGTAACGGGCTCTGGAAACACCATATATTTT.

The J gene is TRBJ2-3, the V gene TRBV6-5; D gene unclear. The CDR3 sequence is 12 residues long. CDR1 is MNHEY, CDR2 SVGAGI, per germline. V was clipped by 10 bases and J by 6 bases, with 14 bases between them. The CDR3 DNA is TGTGCCACCTCCGCTCGGGTCGATACGCAGTATTTT. Its translation: CATSARVDTQYF.

The chain is built from TRBV19 and TRBJ1-5, with 8 bases aligning to TRBD1. This CDR3 is 17 amino acids long. The germline V gene has CDR1 LNHDA and CDR2 SQIVND (reference sequence). Unmatched junction bases numbered 11, after V lost 6 bases and J lost 1 base. CDR3 in amino acids: CASSPRDRGVSNQPQHF. The CDR3 DNA reads as TGTGCCAGTAGCCCTAGAGACAGGGGAGTGAGCAATCAGCCCCAGCATTTT.

The chain couples TRBV7-2 to TRBJ2-7; 12 positions agree with TRBD2. After removal of 8 bases from V and 6 bases from J, the junction contained 14 bases not matched to a gene. Per germline, CDR1 SGHTA and CDR2 FQGNSA. The length of the CDR3 is 16 residues. CDR3 region: CASSFMTSGGRGEQYF. The CDR3 DNA follows: TGTGCCAGCTCCTTTATGACTAGCGGGGGCCGAGGCGAGCAGTACTTC.

This chain connects TRBV7-3 to TRBJ2-3, with D perhaps TRBD2 (6 bases). Trimming took off 7 bases at V and 6 bases at J, with 20 bases between the two ends. The CDR3 runs 15 residues. Germline values: CDR1 SGHTA, CDR2 FQGTGA. In nucleotides, the CDR3 is TGTGCCAGCACCCGGTCGGGCGGGGTAGGGGATACGCAGTATTTT. Translation: CASTRSGGVGDTQYF.

V is TRBV4-3 and J is TRBJ1-6; perhaps TRBD1 as D (5 bases). This CDR3 spans 14 amino acids. Germline assignment: CDR1 LGHNA and CDR2 YSLEER. Trimming left V 1 base short and J 11 bases short, with 12 bases between. In DNA form, the CDR3 reads TGCGCCAGCAGCCAAGGTTTTGGCAGGGCACCCCTCCACTTT. As protein: CASSQGFGRAPLHF.

V usage is TRBV28 and J usage is TRBJ2-3; 8 nucleotides line up with TRBD1. The CDR3 contains 20 residues. The V segment lost 3 bases and the J segment 4 bases; nucleotides outside the gene matches: 21. Germline CDR1 MDHEN, CDR2 SYDVKM. The CDR3 DNA reads TGTGCCAGCAGTTTTAAATCACATGGACAGGGCCTCCTACCTCCAGATACGCAGTATTTT. This translates into CASSFKSHGQGLLPPDTQYF.

The rearrangement uses TRBV6-5 and TRBJ1-5, with 7 bases identical to TRBD1. This CDR3 region has 13 residues. CDR1 and CDR2 from the germline V gene are MNHEY and SVGAGI. V shed 8 bases, J shed 5 bases, and the junction held 6 bases outside the gene matches. CDR3 bases: TGTGCCAGCCGGGACAGTATGGATCAGCCCCAGCATTTT. It specifies CASRDSMDQPQHF.

The genes are TRBV29-1 and TRBJ1-5, with a tentative D call TRBD1 (5 bases). The CDR3 extends over 13 amino acids. Germline V gene data show CDR1 as SQVTM and CDR2 as ANQGSEA. Trimming stripped 5 bases from V and 2 bases from J, with 10 bases between. This CDR3 is CSVLQGGNQPQHF. For the CDR3, the DNA is TGCAGCGTTCTCCAGGGTGGCAATCAGCCCCAGCATTTT.

Written as DNA, the CDR3 is TGCGCCAGCAGCCGGGATCCAGCCTACGAGCAGTACTTC. It is translated as CASSRDPAYEQYF. The chain couples TRBV5-1 to TRBJ2-7; perhaps TRBD2 as D (5 bases). CDR1 and CDR2 from the germline V gene are SGHRS and YFSETQ. The ends were cut back, 4 bases at V and 2 bases at J, with 10 bases in the middle. The CDR3 contains 13 residues.

CDR3 amino acids: CASSEDRVGGYGYTF. In DNA, the CDR3 is TGTGCCAGCAGTGAAGACAGGGTGGGCGGCTATGGCTACACCTTC. The chain recombines TRBV6-1 with TRBJ1-2, with D possibly TRBD1 on 6 matching bases. This CDR3 is built from 15 residues. From germline, CDR1 is MNHNS and CDR2 SASEGT. Between the trimmed V and J ends, which lost 1 base and 4 bases, there was a span of 13 bases.

The chain joins TRBV5-3 to TRBJ2-7; 7 bases map to TRBD2. TRBV5-3 is given ORF status, its function remaining uncertain. Trimming cost V 7 bases and J 1 base; bases outside gene matches: 14. This CDR3 is 16 amino acids long. CDR3 residues: CARGGEYGASSYEQYF. The CDR3 DNA reads TGTGCCAGAGGGGGGGAATACGGGGCCTCTTCCTACGAGCAGTACTTC.

The J gene is TRBJ2-5, the V gene TRBV29-1; possible D gene TRBD2, 6 bases. Germline CDR1 reads SQVTM; CDR2 reads ANQGSEA. There are 16 residues in the CDR3. The V and J ends lost 1 base and 1 base respectively, with 16 bases between them. CDR3 coding DNA: TGCAGCGTTGAAGGGGGGGTACAGCGCTTCCAAGAGACCCAGTACTTC. Residues: CSVEGGVQRFQETQYF.

This clone appeared a single time. This sequence joins TRBV28 and TRBJ1-2, with D possibly TRBD1 on 6 matching bases. Germline assignment: CDR1 MDHEN and CDR2 SYDVKM. V was shortened by 7 bases and J by 4 bases, with 16 bases between the two germline ends. The CDR3 consists of 14 residues. CDR3 sequence: CASKLGGSGYGYTF. The CDR3 DNA follows: TGTGCCAGCAAGCTAGGGGGTTCAGGCTATGGCTACACCTTC.

J is TRBJ2-3 and V is TRBV5-1; D may be TRBD2 (5 bases). From germline, CDR1 is SGHRS and CDR2 YFSETQ. This CDR3 comprises 14 residues. V was trimmed by 1 base and J by 4 bases, leaving 10 bases between them. CDR3 sequence: CASSLSGMADTQYF. The CDR3 DNA follows: TGCGCCAGCAGCTTGTCGGGAATGGCAGATACGCAGTATTTT.

The chain has TRBV27 and TRBJ2-4, with 12 nucleotides matching TRBD2. Unmatched junction bases numbered 4, after V lost 7 bases and J lost 6 bases. Germline V CDR1 and CDR2: MNHEY, SMNVEV (reference sequence). The CDR3 runs to 14 residues. CDR3 protein: CASKSSGRVNIQYF. The CDR3 DNA sequence: TGTGCCAGCAAATCTAGCGGGAGGGTAAACATTCAGTACTTC.

The chain joins TRBV6-5 to TRBJ1-1; 7 positions match TRBD1. V was pared by 5 bases and J by 2 bases, with 8 bases of the junction left unmatched. This CDR3 spans 15 amino acids. Germline V gene sequence: CDR1 MNHEY, CDR2 SVGAGI. CDR3 in amino acids: CASSTPGQANTEAFF. CDR3 nucleotide sequence: TGTGCCAGCAGTACCCCAGGACAGGCAAACACTGAAGCTTTCTTT.

V usage is TRBV11-3 and J usage is TRBJ2-3; 8 nucleotides line up with TRBD2. The CDR3 covers 16 residues. CDR1 is SGHNT and CDR2 is YENEEA in the germline V gene. The trim removed 5 bases at V and 1 base at J, leaving 8 bases unmatched. CDR3 amino acids: CASSRRGGRGTDTQYF. For the CDR3, the DNA is TGTGCCAGCAGCCGCCGGGGGGGGCGGGGCACAGATACGCAGTATTTT.

The chain recombines TRBV7-2 with TRBJ2-5, with 10 nucleotides matching TRBD2. This CDR3 contains 15 residues. Unmatched junction bases numbered 7, after V lost 5 bases and J lost 4 bases. Germline V lookup: CDR1 SGHTA, CDR2 FQGNSA. The CDR3 DNA follows: TGTGCCAGCAGCCCTAGCGGGGGCCTCGGAGAGACCCAGTACTTC. It translates to CASSPSGGLGETQYF.

J is TRBJ1-6 and V is TRBV5-1; 10 bases agree with TRBD1. V lost 1 base and J lost 9; bases outside the gene matches: 4. Germline CDR1 is SGHRS and CDR2 is YFSETQ. The CDR3 covers 15 residues. CDR3: CASSLSGTGVSPLHF. In DNA form, the CDR3 reads TGCGCCAGCAGCTTGTCCGGGACAGGGGTTTCACCCCTCCACTTT.

The rearrangement links TRBV27 to TRBJ2-3; no clear D. Trimming left V 6 bases short and J 6 bases short, with 10 bases between. There are 12 residues in the CDR3. Germline V CDR1 and CDR2: MNHEY, SMNVEV (reference sequence). CDR3 in amino acids: CASRHPPDTQYF. CDR3 in DNA: TGTGCCAGCAGACACCCCCCGGATACGCAGTATTTT.

This rearrangement joins TRBV20-1 to TRBJ2-5; 7 positions agree with TRBD1. The CDR3 consists of 14 residues. Trimming cost V 3 bases and J 2 bases; bases outside gene matches: 6. CDR1 DFQATT and CDR2 SNEGSKA come from the germline V gene (reference sequence). The CDR3 sequence: CSASRNRGQETQYF. The DNA for the CDR3 is TGCAGTGCTAGTCGGAACAGGGGACAAGAGACCCAGTACTTC.

This sequence joins TRBV30 and TRBJ2-2, with D possibly being TRBD1 (6 bases). Germline V gene data show CDR1 as GTSNPN and CDR2 as SVGIG (reference sequence). The V gene lost 0 bases and the J gene lost 2 bases, with 19 bases spanning the gap. The CDR3 loop spans 18 amino acids. The CDR3 region has the DNA TGTGCCTGGAGTGTATTGGGGGCTCTTGGGCAAAACACCGGGGAGCTGTTTTTT. The encoded protein is CAWSVLGALGQNTGELFF.

About this clone: Sequence at one end of the junction differs from germline and may be a read error. Written as DNA, the CDR3 is TGTGCCAGCAGTGAAGAGGGGGCGCGGCCAGAACCGATTTTT. This gives the protein CASSEEGARPEPIF. The chain is built from TRBV2 and TRBJ1-1; 7 nucleotides align to TRBD1. Germline V gene data show CDR1 as SNHLY and CDR2 as FYNNEI. The CDR3 spans 14 residues.

This chain uses TRBV6-6 with TRBJ1-1, with 10 bases lining up with TRBD1. The CDR3 loop spans 16 amino acids. Germline CDR1 MNHNY, CDR2 SVGAGI (reference sequence). V lost 7 bases to trimming and J lost 6 bases; unmatched junction nucleotides: 14. The CDR3: CASTLGRQGAQAEAFF. CDR3 DNA: TGTGCCAGCACCCTGGGCCGACAGGGGGCTCAGGCTGAAGCTTTCTTT.

The chain recombines TRBV19 with TRBJ1-1; possibly TRBD1 for D (6 bases). This CDR3 region has 15 residues. V was clipped by 6 bases and J by 7 bases, with 21 bases between them. Germline-derived CDR1 and CDR2 are LNHDA and SQIVND (reference sequence). The CDR3 spells CASRVYREMENEAFF. The CDR3, as DNA: TGTGCCAGTAGGGTTTACAGGGAGATGGAAAATGAAGCTTTCTTT.